The sequence of this T cell receptor beta chain was determined in a study of blood T cell repertoires in COVID-19. Across the whole study: Acute-phase and convalescent COVID-19 samples originated in the United States, Italy and Spain.

The CDR3 sequence is 16 residues long. CDR1 and CDR2 (germline): LGHNA, YSLEER. Deletions cut 0 bases from V and 1 base from J, with 7 bases between. Data came from immunoSEQ multiplex PCR; TCRdb stores just in-frame clones and leaves some out. The sample shows some 250,000 clones, approximately 91% of them seen only once. Input material: PBMCs or T cells enriched from blood (not recorded which). The chain recombines TRBV4-3 with TRBJ2-6, with D possibly matching TRBD1 (6 bases). This clonotype was obtained from a woman between 40 and 50 years old with acute COVID-19. CDR3 sequence: CASSQETGSGANVLTF. CDR3 coding DNA: TGCGCCAGCAGCCAAGAAACAGGGTCTGGGGCCAACGTCCTGACTTTC.